This T cell receptor (beta chain) was observed in a study of cytomegalovirus exposure and HLA in healthy donors. For the study at large: Out of about 170 million T cells, an earlier analysis found about 120 million unique TCR beta sequences in total.

The V end lost 4 bases, the J end lost 3 bases, and 15 bases lay between the germline ends. CDR1 and CDR2 (germline): MNHNS, SASEGT. This CDR3 has 15 amino acids. The PCR was carried out with 60 Vbeta primers and 13 Jbeta primers. Data came from immunoSEQ multiplex PCR; TCRdb stores just in-frame clones and leaves some out. The top ten hold under 9% of the sample, which has 160,000 or so clones, 65% to 80% seen once. V and J are TRBV6-1 and TRBJ1-1; D is perhaps TRBD1 (5 bases). The TCR comes from a woman aged 40 to 49 in good health and CMV-seropositive. The sample consisted of PBMCs. CDR3 in DNA: TGTGCCAGCAGTGCGGATTGGGCGGGGGACACTGAAGCTTTCTTT. Translated, it gives CASSADWAGDTEAFF.